The clone carrying this T cell receptor (beta chain) was detected a few times. The V gene end was trimmed by 5 bases and the J gene end by 5 bases; junction bases not matched to a gene: 11. The CDR3 consists of 15 residues. Per the germline V gene, CDR1 is MDHEN and CDR2 is SYDVKM. The source of the sample is a study of blood T cell repertoires in COVID-19. Across the whole study: Acute and convalescent COVID-19 specimens originated in the United States, Italy and Spain. Sources were T cells, B-cell-depleted T cells, or PBMCs; the material itself was cDNA or gDNA.

Original processing methods: Reference gene primer amplification gave estimated nucleated cell counts. Repertoires were generated with immunoSEQ multiplex PCR, while TCRdb's copy carries only in-frame clones and drops some. The V and J calls and clone size are taken from that table; D and trimming were inferred from the DNA. In the table there are tens of thousands of clones, around 83% of which are singletons. This TCR was recovered from a man aged 25-45 years with COVID-19, enrolled during active disease. This rearrangement joins TRBV28 to TRBJ1-2, with 7 positions matching TRBD1. The sample comprised peripheral blood. CDR3 DNA: TGTGCCAGCAGTACGGCTCAGGGGGTTTGGTATGGCTACACCTTC. Its translation is CASSTAQGVWYGYTF.